The 18 T cell receptor beta chains in this list originate from one sample, sequenced in a study of cytomegalovirus exposure and HLA in healthy donors. In the PCR, 60 Vbeta and 13 Jbeta primers were used. This table comes from immunoSEQ multiplex PCR, and its TCRdb copy is limited to in-frame clones, with some not included. Of roughly 130,000 clones listed, under 90% are singletons. Specimen: PBMCs. The receptors stem from a woman in her thirties or forties in good health and CMV-seronegative.

This clone was counted a single time. The chain links TRBV4-1 to TRBJ2-4; 9 bases line up with TRBD2. Germline V lookup: CDR1 MGHRA, CDR2 YSYEKL. The V and J ends lost 1 base and 5 bases, in that order; junction bases with no gene match: 9. CDR3 length equals 17 residues. In nucleotides, the CDR3 is TGCGCCAGCAGCCAAGGTATCGCGGGAGGGCCCGAAAACATTCAGTACTTC. Protein: CASSQGIAGGPENIQYF.

This chain joins TRBV2 and TRBJ1-2; D is unclear. Trimming shortened V by 4 bases and J by 2 bases, and 11 bases separated the two germline ends. The CDR3 contains 14 residues. Germline CDR1 SNHLY, CDR2 FYNNEI. CDR3 nucleotides: TGTGCCAGCAGTGGAGAGGTATTCAACTATGGCTACACCTTC. Residues: CASSGEVFNYGYTF. Based on the CDR3 plus reference TRBV2 and TRBJ1-2, the full variable domain is EPEVTQTPSHQVTQMGQEVILRCVPISNHLYFYWYRQILGQKVEFLVSFYNNEISEKSEIFDDQFSVERPDGSNFTLKIRSTKLEDSAMYFCASSGEVFNYGYTFGSGTRLTVV.

The chain joins TRBV5-5 to TRBJ1-1; 7 nucleotides agree with TRBD1. With 4 bases clipped from V and 6 bases from J, the junction kept 12 bases outside the gene matches. This CDR3 contains 15 residues. Germline-derived CDR1 and CDR2 are SGHKS and YYEKEE (reference sequence). The CDR3 sequence is CASSTGGGTGAEAFF. CDR3 in DNA: TGTGCCAGCAGCACGGGGGGGGGAACAGGGGCTGAAGCTTTCTTT.

The gene calls are TRBV7-9 and TRBJ2-1, with D hard to call. Trimming removed 6 bases at V and 0 bases at J, with 15 bases between. Germline lookup yields CDR1 SEHNR and CDR2 FQNEAQ (reference sequence). The CDR3 has 16 residues. The CDR3 spells CASSPEVKSSYNEQFF. In nucleotides, the CDR3 is TGTGCCAGCAGTCCAGAGGTAAAGAGCTCCTACAATGAGCAGTTCTTC.

This clone was observed a handful of times. The chain employs TRBV5-6 and TRBJ2-1; 12 nucleotides align to TRBD1. Trimming at V came to 3 bases and at J to 9 bases, leaving 7 bases not matched to a gene. Germline CDR1 SGHDT, CDR2 YYEEEE. The CDR3 length is 15 residues. The CDR3 loop is CASSWGQGAKGEQFF. DNA of the CDR3: TGTGCCAGCAGCTGGGGACAGGGGGCAAAGGGTGAGCAGTTCTTC. Using reference TRBV5-6 and TRBJ2-1 for the parts outside the CDR3, the full variable domain is DAGVTQSPTHLIKTRGQQVTLRCSPKSGHDTVSWYQQALGQGPQFIFQYYEEEERQRGNFPDRFSGHQFPNYSSELNVNALLLGDSALYLCASSWGQGAKGEQFFGPGTRLTVL.

This clone was observed a few times. CDR3 residues: CASSQVSENTEAFF. Here the CDR3 DNA reads TGCGCCAGCAGCCAAGTATCAGAGAACACTGAAGCTTTCTTT. The V call is TRBV4-3, the J call TRBJ1-1; the D is unclear. Trimming took 1 base from V and 1 from J, leaving 7 bases between them. Germline values: CDR1 LGHNA, CDR2 YSLEER. The CDR3 spans 14 residues.

The CDR3 protein is CASSLSGSRVTEAFF. CDR3 in DNA: TGCGCCAGCAGCTTGAGTGGGAGCCGAGTCACTGAAGCTTTCTTT. The chain recombines TRBV5-1 with TRBJ1-1; D not resolved. Trimming pared 1 base from V and 4 bases from J, leaving 14 bases between. The CDR3 has 15 residues. Germline V gene lookup returns CDR1 SGHRS and CDR2 YFSETQ.

J is TRBJ2-3 and V is TRBV5-6; D is ambiguous. Germline V gene sequence: CDR1 SGHDT, CDR2 YYEEEE. V dropped 4 bases and J dropped 6 bases, with 9 bases sitting between them. The CDR3 covers 12 residues. In DNA, the CDR3 is TGTGCCAGCAGCCCATTCGGGGATACGCAGTATTTT. Translating gives CASSPFGDTQYF.

The chain uses TRBV29-1 and TRBJ1-2, with 10 bases identical to TRBD1. The germline V gene encodes CDR1 SQVTM and CDR2 ANQGSEA. The CDR3 covers 12 residues. The V segment lost 4 bases and the J segment 5 bases; nucleotides outside the gene matches: 1. DNA of the CDR3: TGCAGCGTTGGGACAGGGGGTTATGGCTACACCTTC. Its protein is CSVGTGGYGYTF.

This rearrangement joins TRBV11-2 to TRBJ1-2; possibly TRBD1 for D (5 bases). V was clipped by 5 bases and J by 0 bases, with 13 bases between them. The germline CDR1 and CDR2 sequences are SGHAT and FQNNGV. CDR3 length equals 15 residues. The CDR3 loop is CASSPAGPTNYGYTF. The CDR3 region has the DNA TGTGCCAGCAGCCCCGCAGGGCCCACTAACTATGGCTACACCTTC.

This chain uses TRBV5-6 with TRBJ2-7, with 12 nucleotides matching TRBD2. This CDR3 comprises 14 residues. Trimming removed 5 bases from V and 2 bases from J; junction bases left unmatched: 2. Germline CDR1 SGHDT, CDR2 YYEEEE. CDR3 in amino acids: CASRRTSGAYEQYF. CDR3 nucleotides: TGTGCCAGCAGGCGGACTAGCGGGGCCTACGAGCAGTACTTC.

The chain combines TRBV4-3 with TRBJ1-1; 8 bases map to TRBD1. The CDR3 totals 16 residues. Germline values: CDR1 LGHNA, CDR2 YSLEER. V lost 3 bases, J lost 2 bases, and 8 bases stayed unmatched. CDR3 nucleotide sequence: TGCGCCAGCAGCCAGGGGCAGGACAGGGCTAACACTGAAGCTTTCTTT. This gives the protein CASSQGQDRANTEAFF.

This clone was counted a few times. One end of the junction does not line up with germline, which may come from a read error. V gene TRBV7-9 combines with J gene TRBJ2-3; TRBD2 matches at 11 bases. This CDR3 region has 16 residues. CDR1 is SEHNR, CDR2 FQNEAQ, per germline (reference sequence). CDR3: CSSSSGTSGFVDTQYF. CDR3 nucleotide sequence: TGTTCCAGCAGCTCTGGGACTAGCGGATTTGTAGATACGCAGTATTTT.

The chain uses TRBV9 and TRBJ2-5, with D maybe TRBD2 (5 bases). The CDR3 loop spans 14 amino acids. Germline V gene sequence: CDR1 SGDLS, CDR2 YYNGEE. Trimming cost V 1 base and J 5 bases, with 12 bases left between them. CDR3 in DNA: TGTGCCAGCAGCGTAACTTGGAGGAGGGAGACCCAGTACTTC. Protein product: CASSVTWRRETQYF.

This sequence joins TRBV9 and TRBJ2-5, with a weak D call TRBD2 (7 bases). The CDR3 sequence is 16 residues long. Trimming shortened V by 0 bases and J by 1 base, and 13 bases separated the two germline ends. Germline CDR1 and CDR2: SGDLS and YYNGEE. The CDR3 DNA reads TGTGCCAGCAGCGTAGGTGGAGGGGGGGGCCAAGAGACCCAGTACTTC. Translation gives CASSVGGGGGQETQYF.

The chain combines TRBV7-9 with TRBJ1-1; TRBD1 might be the D (5 bases). Germline V lookup: CDR1 SEHNR, CDR2 FQNEAQ (reference sequence). The CDR3 spans 16 residues. V was pared by 3 bases and J by 0 bases, with 14 bases between. CDR3 sequence (DNA): TGTGCCAGCAGCTTTACGTCGACAGTCATGAACACTGAAGCTTTCTTT. This sequence encodes CASSFTSTVMNTEAFF.

The chain is built from TRBV11-1 and TRBJ2-5; the match to TRBD2 covers 9 bases. Germline V gives CDR1 SGHAT, CDR2 FQDESV (reference sequence). V lost 5 bases, J lost 6 bases, and 19 bases stayed unmatched. This CDR3 has 18 amino acids. The CDR3 region is CASSPFGGREGHTKTQYF. CDR3 DNA sequence: TGTGCCAGCAGCCCGTTCGGCGGGAGGGAAGGGCACACAAAGACCCAGTACTTC.

The CDR3 DNA reads TGTGCCAGCACCCGAACAGGATATGCAACTAATGAAAAACTGTTTTTT. Its protein is CASTRTGYATNEKLFF. The V gene is TRBV27, the J gene TRBJ1-4, with D tentatively TRBD1 (5 bases). The CDR3 consists of 16 residues. Trimming shortened V by 7 bases and J by 0 bases, and 15 bases separated the two germline ends. CDR1 is MNHEY and CDR2 is SMNVEV in the germline V gene (reference sequence).